This T cell receptor beta chain is drawn from a study of T cell repertoires in cytomegalovirus infection. This clonotype appeared a few times. What it binds is not known. J gave up 4 bases and V 4 bases, and 7 bases lay outside the gene matches. The germline gives CDR1 MDHEN, CDR2 SYDVKM. The CDR3 totals 14 residues. TCRdb redid the calling of the reads with MiXCR, one entry per CDR3 protein. The sample consists of around 100,000 distinct CDR3 sequences, around 40% of them appearing once. J is TRBJ2-7 and V is TRBV28, with TRBD1 matching over 7 bases. The clonotype comes from a human donor in good health (CMV status not recorded). Some clones in this sample may be carry-over from other donors' samples. The specimen was CD8+ T cells from cultured PBMCs, collected from culture after CMV antigen stimulation. The CDR3 here is CASSYSGTDYEQYF. CDR3 in DNA: TGTGCCAGCAGTTATTCCGGGACAGATTACGAGCAGTACTTC.